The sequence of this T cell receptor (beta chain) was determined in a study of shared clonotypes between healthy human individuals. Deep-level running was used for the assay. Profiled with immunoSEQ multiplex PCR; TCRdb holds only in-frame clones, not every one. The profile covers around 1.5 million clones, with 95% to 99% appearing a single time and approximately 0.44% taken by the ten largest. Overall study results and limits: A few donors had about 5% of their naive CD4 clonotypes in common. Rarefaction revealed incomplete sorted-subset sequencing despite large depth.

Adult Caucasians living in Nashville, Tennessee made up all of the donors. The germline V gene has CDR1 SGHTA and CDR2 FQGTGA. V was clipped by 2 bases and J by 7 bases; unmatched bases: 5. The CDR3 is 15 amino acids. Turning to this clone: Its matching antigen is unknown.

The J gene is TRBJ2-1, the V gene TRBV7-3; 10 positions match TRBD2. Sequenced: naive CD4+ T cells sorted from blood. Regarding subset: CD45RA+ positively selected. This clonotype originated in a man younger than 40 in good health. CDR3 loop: CASSLGLAGVNEQFF. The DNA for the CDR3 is TGTGCCAGCAGCTTAGGTCTAGCGGGAGTTAATGAGCAGTTCTTC.